This T cell receptor (beta chain) is from a study of Ad26.COV2.S vaccination and SARS-CoV-2 variants. Study-level findings and limits: Substantial breadth was reported for post-vaccination spike-specific CD8+ and CD4+ T cells.

Data came from immunoSEQ multiplex PCR; TCRdb stores just in-frame clones and leaves some out. The table shows 200,000 to 300,000 clones, with roughly nine tenths occurring only once. The treatment was: 15 to 20 received Ad26.COV2.S at low or high dose, single or two shots; roughly five received placebo; per-sample allocation not given. Day 63 after the first injection of vaccine or placebo was the sampling time. This clone has a handful of counts. Its antigen remains unidentified. The identical CDR3 is also encoded by other nucleotide sequences in the sample. The germline V gene has CDR1 MNHEY and CDR2 SVGEGT. The CDR3 sequence is 12 residues long. The V gene lost 5 bases and the J gene lost 0 bases, with 5 bases spanning the gap.

The sequencing here drew on peripheral blood, taken in a trial of Ad26.COV2.S vaccine versus placebo. The J gene is TRBJ2-7, the V gene TRBV6-2 or TRBV6-3; D ambiguous. The receptor's source is a person aged 18 to 65 who received the Ad26.COV2.S COVID-19 vaccine or a placebo. CDR3 loop: CASSPPSYEQYF. CDR3 in DNA: TGTGCCAGCAGTCCCCCCTCCTACGAGCAGTACTTC.